This record covers a single T cell receptor (beta chain). Its specificity is unknown. Sequenced by immunoSEQ multiplex PCR; TCRdb stores in-frame clones only, minus some. The sample includes roughly 500,000 clones, around nine tenths of them seen just once. This specimen belongs to a study of Ad26.COV2.S vaccination and SARS-CoV-2 variants. Treatment given: over 15 received Ad26.COV2.S at low or high dose, single or two shots; 5 received placebo; per-sample allocation not given. The study sampled participants on day 63 after the first vaccine or placebo injection. Study conclusions and caveats: For non-spike TCRs, breadth in vaccine recipients resembled that in placebo recipients.

V shed 1 base, J shed 5 bases, and the junction held 8 bases outside the gene matches. The germline V gene has CDR1 MNHNS and CDR2 SASEGT. The CDR3 sequence is 17 residues long. The receptor's source is a person between 18 and 60 years old who received the Ad26.COV2.S COVID-19 vaccine or a placebo. Sample: peripheral blood, taken in a trial of Ad26.COV2.S vaccine versus placebo. The chain couples TRBV6-1 to TRBJ1-3; 10 bases are a match to TRBD1. The DNA for the CDR3 is TGTGCCAGCAGTGAAGGTCCCCGGGACAGGGGTAGAAACACCATATATTTT. Its translation: CASSEGPRDRGRNTIYF.